The present TCR beta chain was sequenced within a study of T-cell memory formation after mild COVID-19. Study as a whole: For the most part, TCR clusters were specific to one donor. General study points: The second-wave clones peaking on day 37 were not confirmed as SARS-CoV-2-specific. From day 15 to 85, contracting clones were balanced between CD4 and CD8, whereas later expanders leaned toward CD4+.

The length of the CDR3 is 18 residues. Germline V gene data show CDR1 as LGHNA and CDR2 as YSLEER. Trimming cost V 0 bases and J 2 bases; bases outside gene matches: 10. In the case of this clonotype: Antigen unknown.

In TCRdb, the 5' RACE reads were re-called with MiXCR into one record per CDR3 protein. The sample consists of some 250,000 distinct CDR3 sequences, roughly a tenth of them appearing once. Sequenced material: PBMCs or a T cell subset sorted from them (not recorded which). The TCR sequence derives from a man aged 18 to 30 who had mild COVID-19 (a few samples of this study predate the infection). Cell type and time point are not known. The genes are TRBV4-3 and TRBJ2-1, with TRBD2 matching over 7 bases. CDR3 region: CASSQELGASGPYNEQFF. The CDR3 DNA is TGCGCCAGCAGCCAAGAACTCGGGGCTAGCGGTCCCTACAATGAGCAGTTCTTC.